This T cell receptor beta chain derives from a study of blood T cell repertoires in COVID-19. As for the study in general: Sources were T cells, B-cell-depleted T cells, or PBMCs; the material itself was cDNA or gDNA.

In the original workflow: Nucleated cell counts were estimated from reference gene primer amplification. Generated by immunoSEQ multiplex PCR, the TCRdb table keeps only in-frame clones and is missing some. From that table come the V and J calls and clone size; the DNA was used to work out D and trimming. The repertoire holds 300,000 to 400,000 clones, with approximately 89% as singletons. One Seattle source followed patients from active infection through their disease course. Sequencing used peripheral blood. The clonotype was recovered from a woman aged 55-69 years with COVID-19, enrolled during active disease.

Here the CDR3 reads CASTGEGEETQYF. The DNA for the CDR3 is TGTGCCAGCACGGGGGAGGGAGAAGAGACCCAGTACTTC. The gene calls are TRBV5-4 and TRBJ2-5, with 7 bases aligning to TRBD2. From germline, CDR1 is SGHNT and CDR2 YYREEE (reference sequence). Trimming took 6 bases from V and 3 from J; bases not matched to a gene: 5. The CDR3 has 13 residues.